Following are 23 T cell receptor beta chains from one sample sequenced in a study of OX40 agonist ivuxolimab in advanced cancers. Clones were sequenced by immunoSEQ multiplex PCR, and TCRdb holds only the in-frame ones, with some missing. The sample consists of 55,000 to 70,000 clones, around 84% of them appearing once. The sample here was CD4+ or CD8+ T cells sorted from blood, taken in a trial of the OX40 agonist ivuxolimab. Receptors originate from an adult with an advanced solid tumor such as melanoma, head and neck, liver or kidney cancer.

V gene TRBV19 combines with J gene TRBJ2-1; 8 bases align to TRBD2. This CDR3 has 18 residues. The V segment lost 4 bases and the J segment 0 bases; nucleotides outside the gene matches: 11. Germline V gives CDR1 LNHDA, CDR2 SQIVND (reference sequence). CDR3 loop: CASSTPGLGFVSYNEQFF. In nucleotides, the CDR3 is TGTGCCAGTAGTACGCCGGGACTAGGGTTTGTCTCCTACAATGAGCAGTTCTTC.

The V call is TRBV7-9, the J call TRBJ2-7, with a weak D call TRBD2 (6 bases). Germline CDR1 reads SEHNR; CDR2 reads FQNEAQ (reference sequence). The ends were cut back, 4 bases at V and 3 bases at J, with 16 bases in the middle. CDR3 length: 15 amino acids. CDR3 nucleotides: TGTGCCAGCAGCTCCAGCGGGCGGGACTTCTACGAGCAGTACTTC. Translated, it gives CASSSSGRDFYEQYF.

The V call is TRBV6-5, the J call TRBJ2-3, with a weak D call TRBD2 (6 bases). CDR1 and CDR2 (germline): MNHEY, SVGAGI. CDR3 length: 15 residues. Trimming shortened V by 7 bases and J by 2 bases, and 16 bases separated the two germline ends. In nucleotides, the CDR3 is TGTGCCAGCAAACCCGGGACTCCATCCACAGATACGCAGTATTTT. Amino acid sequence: CASKPGTPSTDTQYF.

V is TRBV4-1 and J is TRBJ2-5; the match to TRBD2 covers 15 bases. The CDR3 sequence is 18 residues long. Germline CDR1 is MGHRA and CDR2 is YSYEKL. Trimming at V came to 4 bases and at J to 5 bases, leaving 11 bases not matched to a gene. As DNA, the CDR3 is TGCGCCAGCAGCCCCGTAGGACTAGCGGGAGGGCCAAGTGAGACCCAGTACTTC. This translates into CASSPVGLAGGPSETQYF.

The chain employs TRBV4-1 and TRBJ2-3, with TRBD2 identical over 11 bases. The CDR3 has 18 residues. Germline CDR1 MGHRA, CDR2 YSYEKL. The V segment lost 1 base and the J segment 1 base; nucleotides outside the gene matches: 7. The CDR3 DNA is TGCGCCAGCAGCCAAGTCCCTAGCGGGGGGATGGGCACAGATACGCAGTATTTT. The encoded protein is CASSQVPSGGMGTDTQYF.

CDR3 sequence: CASSLRLAGPELTYEQYF. CDR3 nucleotide sequence: TGCGCCAGCAGCCTTCGGCTAGCGGGCCCCGAACTCACTTACGAGCAGTACTTC. V and J are TRBV5-1 and TRBJ2-7; 8 positions agree with TRBD2. J gave up 4 bases and V 4 bases, and 19 bases lay outside the gene matches. Germline V gene sequence: CDR1 SGHRS, CDR2 YFSETQ. The CDR3 extends over 18 amino acids.

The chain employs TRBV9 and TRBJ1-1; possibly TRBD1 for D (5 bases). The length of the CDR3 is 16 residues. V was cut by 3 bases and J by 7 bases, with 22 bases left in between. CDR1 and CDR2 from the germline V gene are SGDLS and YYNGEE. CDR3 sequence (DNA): TGTGCCAGCAGCGCCTCTCCCCGGGGAATAGACAGTGAAGCTTTCTTT. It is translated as CASSASPRGIDSEAFF.

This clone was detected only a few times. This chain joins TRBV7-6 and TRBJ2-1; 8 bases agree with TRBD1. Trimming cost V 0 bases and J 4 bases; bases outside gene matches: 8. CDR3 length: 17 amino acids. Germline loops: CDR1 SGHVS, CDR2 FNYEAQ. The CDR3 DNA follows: TGTGCCAGCAGCTTAGCCAGGGACAGGAGAACTTACAATGAGCAGTTCTTC. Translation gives CASSLARDRRTYNEQFF. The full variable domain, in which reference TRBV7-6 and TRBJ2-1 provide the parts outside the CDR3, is GAGVSQSPRYKVTKRGQDVALRCDPISGHVSLYWYRQALGQGPEFLTYFNYEAQQDKSGLPNDRFSAERPEGSISTLTIQRTEQRDSAMYRCASSLARDRRTYNEQFFGPGTRLTVL.

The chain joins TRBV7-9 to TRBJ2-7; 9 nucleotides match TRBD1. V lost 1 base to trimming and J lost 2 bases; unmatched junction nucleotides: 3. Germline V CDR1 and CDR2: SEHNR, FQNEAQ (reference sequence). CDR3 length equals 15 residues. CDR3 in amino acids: CASSLGGTGPYEQYF. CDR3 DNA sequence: TGTGCCAGCAGCTTAGGAGGGACAGGGCCCTACGAGCAGTACTTC.

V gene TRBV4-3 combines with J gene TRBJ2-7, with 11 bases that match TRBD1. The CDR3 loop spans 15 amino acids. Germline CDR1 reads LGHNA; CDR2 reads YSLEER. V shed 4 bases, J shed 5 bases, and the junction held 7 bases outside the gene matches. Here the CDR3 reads CASSPWGQGVNEQYF. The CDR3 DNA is TGCGCCAGCAGCCCATGGGGACAGGGGGTGAACGAGCAGTACTTC.

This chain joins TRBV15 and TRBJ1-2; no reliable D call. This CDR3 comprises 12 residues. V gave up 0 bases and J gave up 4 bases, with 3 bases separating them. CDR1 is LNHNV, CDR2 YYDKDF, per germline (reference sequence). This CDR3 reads CATSREAYGYTF. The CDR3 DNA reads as TGTGCCACCAGCAGAGAGGCCTATGGCTACACCTTC.

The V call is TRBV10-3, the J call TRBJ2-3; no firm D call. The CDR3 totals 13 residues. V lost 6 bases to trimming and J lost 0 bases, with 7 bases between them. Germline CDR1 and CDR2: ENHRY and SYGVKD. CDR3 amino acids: CAIRADSTDTQYF. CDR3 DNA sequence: TGTGCCATCAGAGCTGACAGCACAGATACGCAGTATTTT.

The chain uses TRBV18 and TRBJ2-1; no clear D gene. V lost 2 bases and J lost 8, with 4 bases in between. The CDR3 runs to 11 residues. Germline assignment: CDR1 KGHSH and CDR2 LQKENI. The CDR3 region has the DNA TGTGCCAGCTCACCAGGGGATGAGCAGTTCTTC. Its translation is CASSPGDEQFF.

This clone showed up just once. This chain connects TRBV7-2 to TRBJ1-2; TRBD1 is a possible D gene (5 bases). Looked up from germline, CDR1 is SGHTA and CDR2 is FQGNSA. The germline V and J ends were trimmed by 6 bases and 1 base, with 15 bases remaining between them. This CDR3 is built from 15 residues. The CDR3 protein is CASRSQEGLNYGYTF. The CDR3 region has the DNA TGTGCCAGCAGATCGCAGGAGGGGCTTAACTATGGCTACACCTTC.

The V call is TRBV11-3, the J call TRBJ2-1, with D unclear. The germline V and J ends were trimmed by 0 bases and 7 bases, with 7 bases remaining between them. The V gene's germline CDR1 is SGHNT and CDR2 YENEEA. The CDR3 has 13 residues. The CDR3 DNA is TGTGCCAGCAGCTTAGATGTGGGGAATGAGCAGTTCTTC. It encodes CASSLDVGNEQFF.

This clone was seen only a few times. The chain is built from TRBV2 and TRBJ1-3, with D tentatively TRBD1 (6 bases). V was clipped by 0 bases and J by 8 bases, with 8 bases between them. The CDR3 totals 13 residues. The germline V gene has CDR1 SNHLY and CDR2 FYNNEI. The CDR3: CASSEAQGYTIYF. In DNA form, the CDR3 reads TGTGCCAGCAGTGAAGCCCAGGGGTACACCATATATTTT.

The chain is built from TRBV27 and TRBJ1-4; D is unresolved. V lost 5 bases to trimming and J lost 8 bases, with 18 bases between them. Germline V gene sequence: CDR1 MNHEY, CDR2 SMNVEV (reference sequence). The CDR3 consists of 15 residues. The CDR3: CASSKGPGLSEKLFF. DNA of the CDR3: TGTGCCAGCAGTAAAGGGCCAGGTCTAAGCGAAAAACTGTTTTTT.

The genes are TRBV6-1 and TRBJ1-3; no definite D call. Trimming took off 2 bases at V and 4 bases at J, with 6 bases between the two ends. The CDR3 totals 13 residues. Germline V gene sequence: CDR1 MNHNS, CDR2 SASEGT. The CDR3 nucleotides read TGTGCCAGCAGTGAAAGTATCGGAAACACCATATATTTT. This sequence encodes CASSESIGNTIYF.

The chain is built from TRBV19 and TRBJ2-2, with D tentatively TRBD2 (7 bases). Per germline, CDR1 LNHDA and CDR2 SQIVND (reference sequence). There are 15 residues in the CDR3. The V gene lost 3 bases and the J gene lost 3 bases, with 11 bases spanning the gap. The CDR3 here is CASSIGGRDTGELFF. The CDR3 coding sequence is TGTGCCAGTAGTATCGGGGGGCGTGACACCGGGGAGCTGTTTTTT.

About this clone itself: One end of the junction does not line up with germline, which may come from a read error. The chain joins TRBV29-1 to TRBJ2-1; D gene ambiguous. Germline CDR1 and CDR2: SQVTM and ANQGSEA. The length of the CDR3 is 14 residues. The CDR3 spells CGVTTAILYNEQFF. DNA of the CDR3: TGCGGCGTCACCACAGCTATTCTCTACAATGAGCAGTTCTTC.

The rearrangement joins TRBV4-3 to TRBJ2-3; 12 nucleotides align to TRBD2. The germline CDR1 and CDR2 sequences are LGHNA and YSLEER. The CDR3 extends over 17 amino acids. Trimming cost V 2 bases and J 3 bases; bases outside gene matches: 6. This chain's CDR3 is CASSQPTSGGLTDTQYF. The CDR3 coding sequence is TGCGCCAGCAGCCAACCGACTAGCGGGGGTCTAACAGATACGCAGTATTTT.

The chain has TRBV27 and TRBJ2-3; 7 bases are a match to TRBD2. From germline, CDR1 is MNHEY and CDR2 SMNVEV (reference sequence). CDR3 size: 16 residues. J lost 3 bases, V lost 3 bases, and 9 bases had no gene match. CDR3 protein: CASSLIGAGATDTQYF. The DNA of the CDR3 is TGTGCCAGCAGTTTGATCGGTGCGGGAGCAACAGATACGCAGTATTTT.

CDR3 protein: CASGGEWGNEQFF. The DNA for the CDR3 is TGCGCCAGCGGGGGGGAGTGGGGCAATGAGCAGTTCTTC. This rearrangement joins TRBV10-2 to TRBJ2-1; 7 bases are shared with TRBD2. Germline trimming cut 8 bases from V and 6 bases from J; bases unmatched to any gene: 7. CDR3 length: 13 amino acids. CDR1 is WSHSY, CDR2 SAAADI, per germline.